The 10 T cell receptor beta chains below were found in one sample sequenced in a study of T cells after yellow fever vaccination. TCRdb fed the 5' RACE reads into MiXCR, producing one record per CDR3 protein. Of roughly 310,000 distinct CDR3 sequences listed, 3.6% are singletons. Material: PBMCs, obtained on the day of the yellow fever booster vaccination. Source of these receptors: a man between 18 and 35 years old who received the YFV17D yellow fever vaccine.

This clonotype has only a few counts. The junction and the germline gene differ at one end; a read error may be behind it. The V gene is TRBV7-7, the J gene TRBJ2-2, with TRBD1 matching 8 bases. The germline gives CDR1 SSHAT, CDR2 FNYEAQ (reference sequence). There are 14 residues in the CDR3. CDR3 in amino acids: CASSPGQGSGELFF. CDR3 in DNA: TGTGCTAGCAGCCCAGGACAGGGTAGCGGGGAGCTGTTTTTT.

This clonotype was counted at least ten times. The chain couples TRBV28 to TRBJ2-7; 11 bases agree with TRBD2. J lost 6 bases, V lost 5 bases, and 6 bases had no gene match. The CDR3 runs to 14 residues. The germline V gene encodes CDR1 MDHEN and CDR2 SYDVKM. This chain's CDR3 is CASSPSGGRAEQYV. DNA of the CDR3: TGTGCCAGCAGTCCTAGCGGGGGGCGAGCCGAGCAGTACGTC.

The table lists this clonotype with many counts. This chain connects TRBV24-1 to TRBJ2-3; 7 positions agree with TRBD2. This CDR3 comprises 15 residues. The germline V gene encodes CDR1 KGHDR and CDR2 SFDVKD. Trimming removed 3 bases from V and 2 bases from J; junction bases left unmatched: 4. This chain's CDR3 is CATSDPRGFTDTQYF. CDR3 coding DNA: TGTGCCACCAGTGATCCGCGGGGGTTCACAGATACGCAGTATTTT.

The rearrangement joins TRBV7-9 to TRBJ2-3, with D possibly matching TRBD1 (5 bases). Between the trimmed V and J ends, which lost 1 base and 4 bases, there was a span of 12 bases. The CDR3 length is 15 residues. CDR1 is SEHNR, CDR2 FQNEAQ, per germline (reference sequence). Here the CDR3 DNA reads TGTGCCAGCAGCTTAGTCAACAGGCCGGCAGATACGCAGTATTTT. Encoded protein: CASSLVNRPADTQYF.

The V and J genes are TRBV20-1 and TRBJ2-7; no reliable D call. Germline V gene data show CDR1 as DFQATT and CDR2 as SNEGSKA (reference sequence). The CDR3 sequence is 14 residues long. The germline V and J ends were trimmed by 3 bases and 4 bases, with 16 bases remaining between them. The CDR3 sequence is CSARIGNKQYEQYV. The CDR3 DNA follows: TGCAGTGCTAGGATTGGTAATAAACAATACGAGCAGTACGTC.

The sample holds many counts of this clonotype. The chain has TRBV4-1 and TRBJ1-1, with D possibly matching TRBD1 (6 bases). CDR3 length: 16 amino acids. Trimming removed 3 bases from V and 1 base from J, with 15 bases in between. Germline V gene sequence: CDR1 MGHRA, CDR2 YSYEKL. The CDR3 nucleotides are TGCGCCAGCAGCCATGACCCCGCCAGGGGGAACACTGAAGCTTTCTTT. Translated, it gives CASSHDPARGNTEAFF.

The CDR3 coding sequence is TGCGCCAGCAGCTTGGCCGATATGGGGACAGAGCTGAGCTACACCTTC. Amino acid sequence: CASSLADMGTELSYTF. V usage is TRBV5-1 and J usage is TRBJ1-2; TRBD1 agrees at 7 bases. Germline values: CDR1 SGHRS, CDR2 YFSETQ. The length of the CDR3 is 16 residues. V shed 0 bases, J shed 9 bases, and the junction held 14 bases outside the gene matches.

This clonotype was detected only a few times. The chain employs TRBV20-1 and TRBJ2-1; 8 bases match TRBD2. This CDR3 has 15 residues. The junction had 10 bases not matched to a gene; V was cut back by 1 base and J by 8 bases. Per germline, CDR1 DFQATT and CDR2 SNEGSKA (reference sequence). The CDR3 is CSARGPGLGIYEQFF. CDR3 nucleotide sequence: TGCAGTGCTAGAGGCCCGGGACTAGGAATTTATGAGCAGTTCTTC.

This clonotype was recorded many times. The chain couples TRBV14 to TRBJ1-2; D may be TRBD1 (5 bases). V lost 3 bases, J lost 5 bases, and 19 bases lay in between. Germline V CDR1 and CDR2: SGHDN, FVKESK. The CDR3 spans 16 residues. The CDR3 spells CASSHTLGGSSYGYTF. CDR3 DNA sequence: TGTGCCAGCAGCCATACTCTCGGGGGATCCAGTTATGGCTACACCTTC.

The chain employs TRBV5-1 and TRBJ2-5; 10 bases map to TRBD2. The ends lost 4 bases at V and 4 bases at J; junction bases unmatched: 7. Germline V gives CDR1 SGHRS, CDR2 YFSETQ. The CDR3 is 15 amino acids. CDR3 amino acids: CASSGSGGPGETQYF. In DNA form, the CDR3 reads TGCGCCAGCAGCGGTAGCGGGGGGCCTGGAGAGACCCAGTACTTC.